Included here is one T cell receptor beta chain sequence, with context. This could be a read error, since a much larger clone is one nucleotide away. The data originate from a study of CD8 T cells in ankylosing spondylitis. The CDR3 extends over 15 amino acids. Germline CDR1 SGHDT, CDR2 YYEEEE. V gave up 10 bases and J gave up 3 bases, with 20 bases separating them. Scientists made TCR beta libraries using quantitative 5'-RACE with molecular barcodes. TCRdb processed the 5' RACE reads anew with MiXCR; each CDR3 protein has one entry. The sample includes about 130,000 distinct CDR3 sequences, 9.3% of them seen just once.

The TCR originated in a male donor with ankylosing spondylitis or in good health (not recorded which). V usage is TRBV5-6 and J usage is TRBJ1-5; tentatively, D is TRBD1 (5 bases). What was sequenced was blood, either unsorted or a sorted T cell fraction (not recorded which). This CDR3 is CAGCGWCRDNQPQHF. The DNA for the CDR3 is TGTGCCGGCTGCGGATGGTGCAGGGACAATCAGCCCCAGCATTTT.